Listed below are T cell receptor beta chains from one sample, sequenced in a study of T cell repertoires in cytomegalovirus infection. MiXCR, run by TCRdb on the reads, gives a single entry per CDR3 protein. The sample holds about 890,000 distinct CDR3 sequences; roughly 31% are singletons and the top ten take roughly an eighth. The antigens of these receptors remain unknown. The starting material was cultured CD8+ T cells from PBMCs, obtained from culture after CMV antigen stimulation. These receptors all come from a human donor in good health (CMV status not recorded). Some clones in this sample may be carry-over from other donors' samples. CDR3s include the opening cysteine and the closing phenylalanine or tryptophan. A D gene is named only where the DNA matches it firmly. Expanded clones are given a class, and other clones once, few, many or no size at all.

NA,TRBJ1-5,NA,TRBV12-3/TRBV12-4,TGTGCCCCGAAAAGGTGTCAGGGAGTATTTGGCAATCAGCCCCAGCATTTT,CAPKRCQGVFGNQPQHF
few,TRBJ2-5,TRBD2,TRBV10-1,TGCGCCAGCTCGACTAGCGGGGAGAGAGAGACCCAGTACTTC,CASSTSGERETQYF
NA,TRBJ1-1,TRBD1,TRBV7-9,TGTGCCAGCACACCGGGACAGGGCCAAGCAACCATGAACACTGAAGCTTTCTTT,CASTPGQGQATMNTEAFF
few,TRBJ1-2,NA,TRBV7-9,TGTGCCAGCAGCCTATTTGGCCTCCCGGGATCCTTC,CASSLFGLPGSF
NA,TRBJ1-2,NA,TRBV7-9,TGTGCCAGCAGGCCGGCAGGAGATTTTCAGGGGGGCTACACCTTC,CASRPAGDFQGGYTF
NA,TRBJ1-5,NA,TRBV4-1,TGTGCCAGCAGCCAAGATAGGAGTGGGCGGCAGCCCCAGCATTTT,CASSQDRSGRQPQHF
NA,TRBJ1-1,NA,TRBV19,TGTGCCAGTAGTGTGAGGGGGTCTGAAGCTTTCTTT,CASSVRGSEAFF
few,TRBJ1-3,NA,TRBV27,TGTGCCAGCAGTTTCCTTGGGGGGGCTGGAAACACCATATATTTT,CASSFLGGAGNTIYF
few,TRBJ1-1,NA,TRBV27,TGTGCCAGCACCAGGGAGGGAGGGAACACTGAAGCTTTCTTT,CASTREGGNTEAFF
few,TRBJ1-2,NA,TRBV20-1,TGCAGTGCTAGAACCGCGGGGGGCGAGAACTATGGCTACACCTTC,CSARTAGGENYGYTF
NA,TRBJ2-1,NA,TRBV6-1,TGTGCCAGCAGTTATCCAGGGTCGAGTAACGAGCAGTTCTTC,CASSYPGSSNEQFF
NA,TRBJ2-2,NA,TRBV10-3,TGTGCCATCGGGGGACTGACGAACACCGGGGAGCTGTTTTTT,CAIGGLTNTGELFF
many,TRBJ2-5,NA,TRBV7-8,TGTGCCAGCAGCTTAAGATCGGGGGTAGTACAAGAGACCCAGTACTTC,CASSLRSGVVQETQYF
many,TRBJ1-4,TRBD1,TRBV5-1,TGCGCCAGCAGCTTGGAAGGGACAGGGAATGAAAAACTGTTTTTT,CASSLEGTGNEKLFF
NA,TRBJ2-3,TRBD2,TRBV6-6,TGTGCCAGCAGTCCCCACCCGGGGGGGTCGGGGGCAGATACGCAGTATTTT,CASSPHPGGSGADTQYF
NA,TRBJ2-3,TRBD1,TRBV27,TGTGCCAGCAGCGTTGGGGACAGGGGGACCGATACGCAGTATTTT,CASSVGDRGTDTQYF
many,TRBJ2-2,NA,TRBV7-2,TGTGCCAGCAGCTTAGACTTATACACGACCGGGGAGCTGTTTTTT,CASSLDLYTTGELFF